These 12 T cell receptor beta chains were sequenced from one sample in a study of CD8+ T cells in alopecia areata. It was cDNA, reverse transcribed from extracted RNA, that served as the sequencing template. Sequencing was performed with immunoSEQ multiplex PCR; in TCRdb, only in-frame clones are kept and a portion is missing. The data show roughly 120,000 clones, less than 75% seen once. Described treatment: oral pan-JAK inhibitor, 5-10 mg twice daily. Sequenced material: CD8+ T cells sorted from blood, taken at week 4, from a patient treated with tofacitinib. Source of these receptors: a human donor with alopecia areata.

The chain is built from TRBV25-1 and TRBJ1-1; weak D call: TRBD1 (6 bases). CDR1 and CDR2 from the germline V gene are MGHDK and SYGVNS. This CDR3 comprises 14 residues. With 6 bases removed from V and 2 bases from J, the gap between germline ends came to 13 bases. DNA of the CDR3: TGTGCCAGCAGCCCCCGGGACACCAACACTGAAGCTTTCTTT. This encodes CASSPRDTNTEAFF.

This clone was seen once. The chain combines TRBV7-9 with TRBJ2-7, with a weak D call TRBD2 (6 bases). V was cut by 4 bases and J by 2 bases, with 9 bases left in between. This CDR3 spans 13 amino acids. Germline-derived CDR1 and CDR2 are SEHNR and FQNEAQ (reference sequence). The CDR3 DNA reads TGTGCCAGCAGCTCCCCGGGGGCCTACGAGCAGTACTTC. Its protein product is CASSSPGAYEQYF.

As for this clone: The CDR3 does not close with the conserved phenylalanine or tryptophan, likely indicating a read error. The DNA is left out, because the CDR3 cannot be placed on it with certainty; the CDR3 is given as TCRdb lists it. This chain connects TRBV30 to TRBJ1-5. The CDR3 comprises 14 residues, both ends counted. The germline V gene encodes CDR1 GTSNPN and CDR2 SVGIG (reference sequence). The CDR3 reads CAWSGPRGRVSRFC.

V gene TRBV5-6 combines with J gene TRBJ2-7; 11 nucleotides match TRBD1. From germline, CDR1 is SGHDT and CDR2 YYEEEE. The CDR3 sequence is 16 residues long. V lost 0 bases and J lost 2; bases outside the gene matches: 4. The DNA of the CDR3 is TGTGCCAGCAGCTTGGGCGGGACAGGGGGAACCTACGAGCAGTACTTC. This gives the protein CASSLGGTGGTYEQYF.

The CDR3 DNA reads TGTGCCTGGACCCATACGAGCGAGCAGTACTTC. Its protein is CAWTHTSEQYF. This chain connects TRBV30 to TRBJ2-7, with D hard to call. Germline assignment: CDR1 GTSNPN and CDR2 SVGIG (reference sequence). Between the trimmed V and J ends, which lost 4 bases and 6 bases, there was a span of 10 bases. The CDR3 extends over 11 amino acids.

The rearrangement links TRBV7-9 to TRBJ2-2, with D perhaps TRBD2 (6 bases). This CDR3 region has 12 residues. V was pared by 7 bases and J by 5 bases, with 8 bases between. Germline CDR1 reads SEHNR; CDR2 reads FQNEAQ (reference sequence). CDR3 residues: CASKEGTGELFF. DNA for the CDR3: TGTGCCAGCAAGGAGGGAACCGGGGAGCTGTTTTTT. Full variable domain (rest looked up from reference TRBV7-9 and TRBJ2-2): DTGVSQNPRHKITKRGQNVTFRCDPISEHNRLYWYRQTLGQGPEFLTYFQNEAQLEKSRLLSDRFSAERPKGSFSTLEIQRTEQGDSAMYLCASKEGTGELFFGEGSRLTVL.

The V and J genes are TRBV27 and TRBJ2-7; no clear D gene. The CDR3 is 12 amino acids. V was trimmed by 5 bases and J by 0 bases, leaving 5 bases between them. Germline V gives CDR1 MNHEY, CDR2 SMNVEV (reference sequence). CDR3 coding DNA: TGTGCCAGCAGTCCCAACTCCTACGAGCAGTACTTC. It codes for CASSPNSYEQYF.

This clone has more than one count but fewer than ten. The chain employs TRBV30 and TRBJ1-4; D may be TRBD1 (5 bases). The germline gives CDR1 GTSNPN, CDR2 SVGIG (reference sequence). This CDR3 has 14 amino acids. The V and J ends lost 2 bases and 0 bases respectively, with 7 bases between them. For the CDR3, the DNA is TGTGCCTGGAGTCCGACAGCAACTAATGAAAAACTGTTTTTT. This codes for CAWSPTATNEKLFF.

This chain joins TRBV19 and TRBJ2-6; perhaps TRBD2 as D (6 bases). Trimming took 2 bases from V and 0 from J, leaving 14 bases between them. This CDR3 comprises 18 residues. Germline V gives CDR1 LNHDA, CDR2 SQIVND (reference sequence). This CDR3 is CASSILPTGVSGANVLTF. CDR3 DNA: TGTGCCAGTAGTATATTGCCTACGGGAGTCTCTGGGGCCAACGTCCTGACTTTC.

The chain links TRBV5-1 to TRBJ2-1; a possible D gene is TRBD1 (6 bases). This CDR3 contains 14 residues. The germline V gene has CDR1 SGHRS and CDR2 YFSETQ. Between the trimmed V and J ends, which lost 3 bases and 8 bases, there was a span of 15 bases. The CDR3 DNA follows: TGCGCCAGCAGCTCAACCAACAGGGCCCATGAGCAGTTCTTC. It codes for CASSSTNRAHEQFF.

The V and J genes are TRBV13 and TRBJ2-7; 8 nucleotides match TRBD1. The germline V gene encodes CDR1 PRHDT and CDR2 FYEKMQ (reference sequence). With 4 bases clipped from V and 3 bases from J, the junction kept 14 bases outside the gene matches. This CDR3 is built from 17 residues. Here the CDR3 reads CASSYGQGPVEGYEQYF. For the CDR3, the DNA is TGTGCCAGCAGCTATGGACAGGGTCCCGTAGAGGGCTACGAGCAGTACTTC.

The V gene is TRBV4-3, the J gene TRBJ1-1; maybe TRBD1 (5 bases). CDR3 length: 13 residues. The V gene lost 2 bases and the J gene lost 11 bases, with 15 bases spanning the gap. Germline CDR1 is LGHNA and CDR2 is YSLEER. The CDR3 sequence: CASSQQGYRDAFF. The CDR3 region has the DNA TGCGCCAGCAGCCAACAAGGGTATAGGGACGCTTTCTTT.